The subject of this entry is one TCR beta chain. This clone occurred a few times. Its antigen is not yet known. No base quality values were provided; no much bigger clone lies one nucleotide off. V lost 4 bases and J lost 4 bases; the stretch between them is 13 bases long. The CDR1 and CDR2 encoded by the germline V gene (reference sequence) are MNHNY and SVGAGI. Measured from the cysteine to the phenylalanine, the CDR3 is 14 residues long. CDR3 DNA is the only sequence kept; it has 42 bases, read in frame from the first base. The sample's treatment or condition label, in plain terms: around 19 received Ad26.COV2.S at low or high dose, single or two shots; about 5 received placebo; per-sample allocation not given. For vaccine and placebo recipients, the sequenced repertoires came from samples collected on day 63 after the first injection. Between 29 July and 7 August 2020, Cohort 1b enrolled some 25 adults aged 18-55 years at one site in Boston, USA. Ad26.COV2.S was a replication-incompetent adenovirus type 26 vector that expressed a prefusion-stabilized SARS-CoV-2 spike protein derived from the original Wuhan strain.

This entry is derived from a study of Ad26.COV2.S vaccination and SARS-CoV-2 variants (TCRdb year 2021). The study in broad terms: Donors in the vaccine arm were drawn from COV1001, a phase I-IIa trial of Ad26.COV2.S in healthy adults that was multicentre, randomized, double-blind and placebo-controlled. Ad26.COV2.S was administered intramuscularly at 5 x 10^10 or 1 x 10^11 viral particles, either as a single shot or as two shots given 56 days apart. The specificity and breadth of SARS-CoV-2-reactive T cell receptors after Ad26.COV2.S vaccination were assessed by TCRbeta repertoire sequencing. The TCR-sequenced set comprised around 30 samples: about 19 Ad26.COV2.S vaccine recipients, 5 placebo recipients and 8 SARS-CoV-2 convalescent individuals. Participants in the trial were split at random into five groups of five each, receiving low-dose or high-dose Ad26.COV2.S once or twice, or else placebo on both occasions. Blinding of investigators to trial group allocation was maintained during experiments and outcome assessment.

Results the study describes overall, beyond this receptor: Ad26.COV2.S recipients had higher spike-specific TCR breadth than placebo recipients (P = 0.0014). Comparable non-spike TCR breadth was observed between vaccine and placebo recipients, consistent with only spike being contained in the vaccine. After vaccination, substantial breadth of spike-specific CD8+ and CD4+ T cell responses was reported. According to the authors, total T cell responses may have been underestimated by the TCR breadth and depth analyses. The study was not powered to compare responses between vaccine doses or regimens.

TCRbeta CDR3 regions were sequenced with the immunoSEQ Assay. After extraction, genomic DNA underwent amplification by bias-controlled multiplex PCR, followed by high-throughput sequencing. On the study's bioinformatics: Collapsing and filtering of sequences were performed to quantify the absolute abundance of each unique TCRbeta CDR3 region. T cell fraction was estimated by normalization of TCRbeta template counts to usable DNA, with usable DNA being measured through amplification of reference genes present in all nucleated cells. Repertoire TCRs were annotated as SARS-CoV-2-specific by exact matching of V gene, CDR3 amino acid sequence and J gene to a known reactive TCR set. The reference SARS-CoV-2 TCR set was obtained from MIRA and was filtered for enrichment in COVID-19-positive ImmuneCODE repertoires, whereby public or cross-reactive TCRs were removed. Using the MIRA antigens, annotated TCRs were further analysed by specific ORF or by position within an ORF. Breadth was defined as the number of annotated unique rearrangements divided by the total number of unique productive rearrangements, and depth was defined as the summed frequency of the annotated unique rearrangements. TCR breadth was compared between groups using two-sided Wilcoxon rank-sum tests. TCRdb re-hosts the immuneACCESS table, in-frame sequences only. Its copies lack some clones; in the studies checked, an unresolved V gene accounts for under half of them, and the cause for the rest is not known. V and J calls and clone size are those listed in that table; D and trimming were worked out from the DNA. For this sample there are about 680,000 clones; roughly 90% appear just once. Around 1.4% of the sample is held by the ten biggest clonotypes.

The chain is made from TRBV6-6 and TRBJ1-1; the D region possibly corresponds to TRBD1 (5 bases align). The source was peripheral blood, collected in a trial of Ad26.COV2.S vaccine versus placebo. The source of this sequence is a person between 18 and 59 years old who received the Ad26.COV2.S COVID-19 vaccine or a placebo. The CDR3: CASSSQGDSTEAFF. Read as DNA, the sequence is TGTGCCAGCAGTTCTCAGGGAGACAGCACTGAAGCTTTCTTT.